This T cell receptor beta chain is from a study of cytomegalovirus exposure and HLA in healthy donors. A word on this clone: Antigen specificity is unknown.

Researchers ran the PCR with 60 Vbeta and 13 Jbeta primers. The assay was immunoSEQ multiplex PCR, and TCRdb's table has in-frame clones only and misses some. The sample lists about 160,000 clones; approximately 79% were seen once. General study points: Across donors, most TCRs were seen rarely, yet some public ones were widespread.

This CDR3 is 15 amino acids long. Per germline, CDR1 SNHLY and CDR2 FYNNEI. The V end lost 4 bases, the J end lost 8 bases, and 18 bases lay between the germline ends. The chain recombines TRBV2 with TRBJ2-1; a weak D match, TRBD2 (7 bases). Source material: PBMCs. The sequence came from a man aged 55 to 70 in good health and CMV-seronegative. The CDR3 region is CASSVGGGPGHEQFF. The CDR3 DNA reads TGTGCCAGCAGTGTTGGCGGGGGCCCCGGGCATGAGCAGTTCTTC.